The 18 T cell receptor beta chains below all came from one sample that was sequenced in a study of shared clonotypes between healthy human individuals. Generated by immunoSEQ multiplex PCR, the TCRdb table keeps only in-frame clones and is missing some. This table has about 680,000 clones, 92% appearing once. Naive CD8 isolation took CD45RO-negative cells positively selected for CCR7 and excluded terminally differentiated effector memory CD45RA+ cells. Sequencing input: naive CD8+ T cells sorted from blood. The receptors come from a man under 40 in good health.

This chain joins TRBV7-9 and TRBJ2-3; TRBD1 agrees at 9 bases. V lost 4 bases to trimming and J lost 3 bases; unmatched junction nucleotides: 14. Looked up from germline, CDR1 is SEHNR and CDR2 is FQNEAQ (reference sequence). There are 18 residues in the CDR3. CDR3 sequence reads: CASSSSRDRVSGTDTQYF. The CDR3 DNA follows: TGTGCCAGCAGCTCCAGCCGGGACAGGGTATCGGGAACAGATACGCAGTATTTT.

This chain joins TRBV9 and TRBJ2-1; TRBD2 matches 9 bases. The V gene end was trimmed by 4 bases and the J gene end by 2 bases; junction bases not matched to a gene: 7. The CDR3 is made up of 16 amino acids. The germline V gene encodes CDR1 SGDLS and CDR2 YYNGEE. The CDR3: CASSTTGTSTYNEQFF. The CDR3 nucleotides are TGTGCCAGCAGCACCACCGGGACTAGCACCTACAATGAGCAGTTCTTC.

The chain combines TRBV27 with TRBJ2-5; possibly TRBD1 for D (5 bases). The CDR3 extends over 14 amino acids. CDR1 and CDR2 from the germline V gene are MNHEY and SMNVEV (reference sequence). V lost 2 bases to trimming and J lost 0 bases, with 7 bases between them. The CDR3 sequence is CASSLGAYQETQYF. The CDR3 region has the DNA TGTGCCAGCAGTTTAGGGGCGTACCAAGAGACCCAGTACTTC.

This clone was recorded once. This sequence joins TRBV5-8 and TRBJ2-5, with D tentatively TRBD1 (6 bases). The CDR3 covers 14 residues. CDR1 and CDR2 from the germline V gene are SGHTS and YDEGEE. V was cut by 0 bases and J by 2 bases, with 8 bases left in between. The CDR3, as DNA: TGTGCCAGCAGCTTGGCAGGGGCTCAAGAGACCCAGTACTTC. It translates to CASSLAGAQETQYF.

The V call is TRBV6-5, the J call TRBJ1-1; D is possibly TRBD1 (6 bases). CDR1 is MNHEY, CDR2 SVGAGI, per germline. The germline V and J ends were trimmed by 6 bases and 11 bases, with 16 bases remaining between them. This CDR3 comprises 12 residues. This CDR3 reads CASRYPGQRAFF. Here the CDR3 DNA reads TGTGCCAGCAGGTACCCCGGACAGAGGGCTTTCTTT.

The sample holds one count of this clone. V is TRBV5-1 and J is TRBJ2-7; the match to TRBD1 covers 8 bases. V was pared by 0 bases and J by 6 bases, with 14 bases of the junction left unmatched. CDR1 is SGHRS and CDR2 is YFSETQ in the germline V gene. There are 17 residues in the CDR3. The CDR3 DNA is TGCGCCAGCAGCTTGGTGGGATTAGGACAGGGAGAAGCCGAGCAGTACTTC. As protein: CASSLVGLGQGEAEQYF.

The CDR3 loop is CASSAGGQGALTEAFF. The CDR3 nucleotides are TGTGCCAGCAGTGCCGGGGGACAGGGGGCGCTCACTGAAGCTTTCTTT. V usage is TRBV25-1 and J usage is TRBJ1-1, with TRBD1 matching over 12 bases. The CDR3 contains 16 residues. The germline V gene encodes CDR1 MGHDK and CDR2 SYGVNS. J lost 4 bases, V lost 4 bases, and 7 bases had no gene match.

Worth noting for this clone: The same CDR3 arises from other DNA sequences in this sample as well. CDR3: CASSSTGASYGYTF. The CDR3 DNA follows: TGTGCCAGCAGCTCGACAGGGGCGAGCTATGGCTACACCTTC. The chain carries TRBV7-9 and TRBJ1-2, with 8 nucleotides matching TRBD1. V dropped 4 bases and J dropped 4; count of bases not matched to a gene: 5. Germline V gene data show CDR1 as SEHNR and CDR2 as FQNEAQ (reference sequence). The length of the CDR3 is 14 residues.

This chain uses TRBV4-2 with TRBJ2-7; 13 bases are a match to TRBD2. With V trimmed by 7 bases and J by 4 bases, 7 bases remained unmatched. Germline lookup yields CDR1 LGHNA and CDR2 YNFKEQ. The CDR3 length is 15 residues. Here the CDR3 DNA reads TGTGCCAGCAAACAGGGGACTAGCGGGATTTACGAGCAGTACTTC. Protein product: CASKQGTSGIYEQYF.

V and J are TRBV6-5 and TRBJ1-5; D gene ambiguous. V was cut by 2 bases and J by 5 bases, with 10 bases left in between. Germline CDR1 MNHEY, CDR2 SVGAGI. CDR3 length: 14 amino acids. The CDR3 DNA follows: TGTGCCAGCAGTTACCTAGCAGGCCATCAGCCCCAGCATTTT. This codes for CASSYLAGHQPQHF.

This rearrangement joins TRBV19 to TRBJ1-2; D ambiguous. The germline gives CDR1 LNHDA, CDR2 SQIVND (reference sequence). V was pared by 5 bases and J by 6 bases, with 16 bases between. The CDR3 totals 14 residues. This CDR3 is CASSPFVEMDGYTF. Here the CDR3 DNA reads TGTGCCAGTAGTCCCTTTGTCGAAATGGATGGCTACACCTTC.

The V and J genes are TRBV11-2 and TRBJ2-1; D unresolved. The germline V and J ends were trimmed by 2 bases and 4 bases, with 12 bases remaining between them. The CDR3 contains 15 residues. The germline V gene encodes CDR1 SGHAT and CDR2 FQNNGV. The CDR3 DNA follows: TGTGCCAGCAGCTTACTTGTGGGCGGTTACAATGAGCAGTTCTTC. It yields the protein CASSLLVGGYNEQFF.

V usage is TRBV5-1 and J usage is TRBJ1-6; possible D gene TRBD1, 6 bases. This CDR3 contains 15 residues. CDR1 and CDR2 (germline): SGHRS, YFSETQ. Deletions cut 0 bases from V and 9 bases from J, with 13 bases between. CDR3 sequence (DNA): TGCGCCAGCAGCTTGGGGGACATCTACCCTTCACCCCTCCACTTT. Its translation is CASSLGDIYPSPLHF. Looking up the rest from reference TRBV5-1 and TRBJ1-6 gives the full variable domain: KAGVTQTPRYLIKTRGQQVTLSCSPISGHRSVSWYQQTPGQGLQFLFEYFSETQRNKGNFPGRFSGRQFSNSRSEMNVSTLELGDSALYLCASSLGDIYPSPLHFGNGTRLTVT.

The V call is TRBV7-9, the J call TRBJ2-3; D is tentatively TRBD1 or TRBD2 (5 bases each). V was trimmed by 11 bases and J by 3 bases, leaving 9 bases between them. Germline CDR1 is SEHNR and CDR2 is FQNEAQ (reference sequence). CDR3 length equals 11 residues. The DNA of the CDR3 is TGTGCCGGGGGAGCGACAGATACGCAGTATTTT. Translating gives CAGGATDTQYF.

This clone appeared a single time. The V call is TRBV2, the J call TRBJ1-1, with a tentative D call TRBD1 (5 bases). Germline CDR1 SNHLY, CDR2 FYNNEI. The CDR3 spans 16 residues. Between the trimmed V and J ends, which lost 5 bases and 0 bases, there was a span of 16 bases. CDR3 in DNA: TGTGCCAGCAGTCATAAGACAGATTATATGAACACTGAAGCTTTCTTT. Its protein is CASSHKTDYMNTEAFF.

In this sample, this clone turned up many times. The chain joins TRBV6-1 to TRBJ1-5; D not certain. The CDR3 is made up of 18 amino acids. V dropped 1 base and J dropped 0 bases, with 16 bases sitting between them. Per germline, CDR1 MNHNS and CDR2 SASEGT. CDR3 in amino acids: CASSEVKGSGFSNQPQHF. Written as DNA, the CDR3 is TGTGCCAGCAGTGAAGTTAAGGGCAGTGGGTTTAGCAATCAGCCCCAGCATTTT.

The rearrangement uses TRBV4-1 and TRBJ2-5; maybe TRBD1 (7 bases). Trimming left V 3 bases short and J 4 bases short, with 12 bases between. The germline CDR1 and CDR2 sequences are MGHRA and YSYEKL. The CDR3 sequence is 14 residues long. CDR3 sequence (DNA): TGCGCCAGCAGCCATCGACAGGGAGGAGAGACCCAGTACTTC. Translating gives CASSHRQGGETQYF.

The CDR3: CATGTGPNNEQFF. Written as DNA, the CDR3 is TGTGCCACCGGGACAGGGCCCAACAATGAGCAGTTCTTC. The chain couples TRBV7-3 to TRBJ2-1; the match to TRBD1 covers 9 bases. The V segment lost 10 bases and the J segment 5 bases; nucleotides outside the gene matches: 6. The CDR3 is 13 amino acids. Germline CDR1 SGHTA, CDR2 FQGTGA.